The next 18 T cell receptor beta chains were all read from a single sample in a study of CD8 T cells in ankylosing spondylitis. TCRdb re-analysed the 5' RACE reads in MiXCR, keeping a single row per CDR3 protein. The top ten clones hold about 5% of a sample with around 210,000 distinct CDR3 sequences, roughly 8.2% of them seen once. Sequencing was performed on blood, either unsorted or a sorted T cell fraction (not recorded which). The origin of the receptors is a female donor with ankylosing spondylitis or in good health (not recorded which).

The chain joins TRBV18 to TRBJ1-2; D might be TRBD1 (6 bases). CDR1 is KGHSH and CDR2 is LQKENI in the germline V gene. Trimming took 3 bases from V and 7 from J, leaving 15 bases between them. This CDR3 region has 14 residues. CDR3 nucleotides: TGTGCCAGCTCACCCGAGGACAGATGGGGTGGCTACACCTTC. Translated, it gives CASSPEDRWGGYTF.

This clonotype was recorded a few times. This sequence joins TRBV20-1 and TRBJ1-2; 9 bases agree with TRBD1. CDR1 is DFQATT and CDR2 is SNEGSKA in the germline V gene (reference sequence). The length of the CDR3 is 13 residues. J gave up 7 bases and V 6 bases, and 9 bases lay outside the gene matches. Here the CDR3 DNA reads TGCAGTGCCACCCGGGACAGGGTGGTTGGCTACACCTTC. Amino acid sequence: CSATRDRVVGYTF.

This clonotype was seen repeatedly, ten times or more. The rearrangement joins TRBV20-1 to TRBJ2-1, with a possible D match to TRBD2 (7 bases). CDR3 length: 12 amino acids. Germline V gene lookup returns CDR1 DFQATT and CDR2 SNEGSKA (reference sequence). The germline V and J ends were trimmed by 4 bases and 10 bases, with 14 bases remaining between them. CDR3 loop: CSANGGGGEQFF. The CDR3 DNA is TGCAGTGCTAATGGGGGGGGCGGAGAGCAGTTCTTC.

V usage is TRBV20-1 and J usage is TRBJ2-1, with 7 bases lining up with TRBD2. J gave up 7 bases and V 3 bases, and 12 bases lay outside the gene matches. Germline lookup yields CDR1 DFQATT and CDR2 SNEGSKA (reference sequence). The CDR3 has 15 amino acids. Here the CDR3 DNA reads TGCAGTGCTAGTTCCCTTGCGGGAGCCAGAAATGAGCAGTTCTTC. Its protein is CSASSLAGARNEQFF.

This clonotype was recorded at least ten times. V usage is TRBV27 and J usage is TRBJ2-6; D not certain. CDR1 is MNHEY, CDR2 SMNVEV, per germline (reference sequence). V shed 1 base and J shed 0 bases, with 13 bases lying between them. CDR3 length: 18 amino acids. The CDR3 spells CASSLFGPTVSGANVLTF. Here the CDR3 DNA reads TGTGCCAGCAGTTTATTTGGTCCGACCGTCTCTGGGGCCAACGTCCTGACTTTC.

The sample holds a few counts of this clonotype. The CDR3 loop reads CASIVAFDGGPPTDTQYF. DNA for the CDR3: TGTGCCAGCATCGTAGCGTTTGATGGGGGGCCCCCAACAGATACGCAGTATTTT. This chain uses TRBV11-1 with TRBJ2-3, with D possibly being TRBD1 or TRBD2 (6 bases each). The V end was cut by 7 bases, the J end by 3 bases, with 26 bases between. Germline CDR1 reads SGHAT; CDR2 reads FQDESV (reference sequence). The CDR3 extends over 18 amino acids.

Only a few counts were recorded for this clonotype. The chain carries TRBV12-3 or TRBV12-4 and TRBJ2-7, with 9 bases aligning to TRBD2. V trimming: 4 bases; J trimming: 2 bases; junction bases outside the gene matches: 6. This CDR3 is built from 15 residues. The CDR3 nucleotides read TGTGCCAGCAGTTCCATAGCGGGAGTGGCCTACGAGCAGTACTTC. It specifies CASSSIAGVAYEQYF.

This clonotype has a count of ten or more. The chain carries TRBV20-1 and TRBJ1-1; TRBD1 matches at 9 bases. Germline CDR1 and CDR2: DFQATT and SNEGSKA (reference sequence). The trim removed 0 bases at V and 9 bases at J, leaving 8 bases unmatched. The CDR3 spans 14 residues. For the CDR3, the DNA is TGCAGTGCTAGAGAGGTACAGGGGGCGAATCAAGCTTTCTTT. This encodes CSAREVQGANQAFF.

This clonotype showed up many times. This sequence joins TRBV7-6 and TRBJ2-1, with a tentative D call TRBD1 (6 bases). This CDR3 spans 17 amino acids. Trimming shortened V by 2 bases and J by 3 bases, and 17 bases separated the two germline ends. Germline V CDR1 and CDR2: SGHVS, FNYEAQ. The CDR3: CASSLLALSGVYNEQFF. Written as DNA, the CDR3 is TGTGCCAGCAGCTTATTGGCCCTGTCAGGGGTCTACAATGAGCAGTTCTTC. Combining the CDR3 with reference TRBV7-6 and TRBJ2-1 gives the whole variable domain GAGVSQSPRYKVTKRGQDVALRCDPISGHVSLYWYRQALGQGPEFLTYFNYEAQQDKSGLPNDRFSAERPEGSISTLTIQRTEQRDSAMYRCASSLLALSGVYNEQFFGPGTRLTVL.

This clonotype was observed at least ten times. The chain carries TRBV29-1 and TRBJ1-1; TRBD1 is a possible D gene (6 bases). The length of the CDR3 is 13 residues. V lost 5 bases, J lost 4 bases, and 14 bases lay in between. Germline CDR1 reads SQVTM; CDR2 reads ANQGSEA. The DNA for the CDR3 is TGCAGCGTTCGGCAGGGGAGTCTCACTGAAGCTTTCTTT. This encodes CSVRQGSLTEAFF.

This clonotype was detected many times. The chain uses TRBV29-1 and TRBJ1-3; D unresolved. The CDR3 totals 15 residues. V gave up 0 bases and J gave up 1 base, with 10 bases separating them. Germline CDR1 reads SQVTM; CDR2 reads ANQGSEA. The CDR3 spells CSVEDLLGSGNTIYF. Here the CDR3 DNA reads TGCAGCGTTGAAGACCTACTGGGGTCTGGAAACACCATATATTTT.

This clonotype has at least ten counts. The chain uses TRBV5-1 and TRBJ2-1, with TRBD1 matching 10 bases. Trimming cost V 3 bases and J 10 bases; bases outside gene matches: 7. Looked up from germline, CDR1 is SGHRS and CDR2 is YFSETQ. The CDR3 extends over 14 amino acids. The CDR3 protein is CASSSTGGLGEQFF. The CDR3 DNA reads as TGCGCCAGCAGCTCGACAGGGGGCCTTGGCGAGCAGTTCTTC.

In its sample, this clonotype was seen many times. The rearrangement joins TRBV7-8 to TRBJ1-1; a possible D gene is TRBD1 (5 bases). The CDR3 loop spans 15 amino acids. The germline gives CDR1 SGHVS, CDR2 FQNEAQ. V was shortened by 2 bases and J by 1 base, with 11 bases between the two germline ends. This CDR3 is CASSLTRDPNTEAFF. The CDR3 DNA is TGTGCCAGCAGCTTAACAAGGGACCCGAACACTGAAGCTTTCTTT.

This clonotype has just a few counts. This chain uses TRBV30 with TRBJ2-2, with D perhaps being TRBD1 or TRBD2 (5 bases each). This CDR3 has 14 amino acids. V lost 5 bases and J 1 base, leaving 11 bases between the germline ends. The germline V gene encodes CDR1 GTSNPN and CDR2 SVGIG (reference sequence). CDR3 loop: CAWSPGRNTGELFF. In DNA, the CDR3 is TGTGCCTGGTCTCCGGGACGGAACACCGGGGAGCTGTTTTTT.

The chain joins TRBV11-2 to TRBJ2-4; D gene ambiguous. CDR3 length equals 14 residues. The germline V gene encodes CDR1 SGHAT and CDR2 FQNNGV. The V end was cut by 1 base, the J end by 6 bases, with 10 bases between. CDR3 residues: CASSLGTRTNIQYF. CDR3 in DNA: TGTGCCAGCAGCTTAGGTACCAGGACAAACATTCAGTACTTC.

This clonotype was observed at least ten times. The rearrangement uses TRBV20-1 and TRBJ2-7, with a tentative D call TRBD2 (6 bases). V was clipped by 5 bases and J by 3 bases, with 20 bases between them. Germline V lookup: CDR1 DFQATT, CDR2 SNEGSKA (reference sequence). The CDR3 is 15 amino acids. The CDR3 region is CSALTGAGGYYEQYF. In DNA form, the CDR3 reads TGCAGTGCTCTAACGGGAGCGGGTGGGTACTACGAGCAGTACTTC.

This clonotype has ten or more counts. V and J are TRBV4-3 and TRBJ2-3; D might be TRBD2 (6 bases). V dropped 4 bases and J dropped 0 bases, with 8 bases sitting between them. Per the germline V gene, CDR1 is LGHNA and CDR2 is YSLEER. This CDR3 comprises 14 residues. The CDR3 region has the DNA TGCGCCAGCAGCCGGAGGGGTAGCACAGATACGCAGTATTTT. It encodes CASSRRGSTDTQYF.

At least ten counts were recorded for this clonotype. V is TRBV5-6 and J is TRBJ2-7, with no clear D. V was pared by 3 bases and J by 7 bases, with 11 bases between. CDR3 length: 12 residues. The germline CDR1 and CDR2 sequences are SGHDT and YYEEEE. CDR3 loop: CASSSVSGEQYF. The DNA for the CDR3 is TGTGCCAGCAGCTCAGTCTCTGGGGAGCAGTACTTC.